This TCR beta chain stems from a study of blood T cell repertoires in COVID-19. The overall study: Acute-phase and convalescent COVID-19 samples originated in the United States, Italy and Spain. Sources were T cells, B-cell-depleted T cells, or PBMCs; the material itself was cDNA or gDNA.

Per the original methods: Reference gene primer amplification in the assay estimated nucleated cell counts. The repertoire was sequenced with immunoSEQ multiplex PCR; TCRdb's copy has only in-frame clones and lacks some. V and J calls and clone size follow that table, whereas D and trimming were derived from the DNA. Of 65,000 to 70,000 clones listed, over 75% are singletons. The CDR3 runs to 13 residues. Per germline, CDR1 SGHRS and CDR2 YFSETQ. Germline trimming cut 3 bases from V and 8 bases from J; bases unmatched to any gene: 4. This TCR came from an elderly man with acute or convalescent COVID-19. This chain links TRBV5-1 with TRBJ2-3, with 9 bases lining up with TRBD2. The sequencing input was peripheral blood. The CDR3 region is CASSSNSGGTQYF. The CDR3 DNA reads TGCGCCAGCAGCTCCAATAGCGGGGGTACGCAGTATTTT.